This TCR beta chain stems from a study (dated by TCRdb to about 2016). The library was produced with RT-PCR. Sequencing used an Illumina MiSeq. TCRdb reran the public reads through fastp at Q25 and MiXCR, keeping productive beta chains. Identical CDR3 proteins give one entry, which carries the most common genes and DNA. The sample includes hundreds of thousands of distinct CDR3 sequences, with approximately 15% observed a single time. In total, the top ten clones hold about 3.6% of the sample. In the germline V gene (reference sequence), CDR1 corresponds to LGHDT and CDR2 to YNNKEL. The CDR3 runs 17 amino acids, cysteine and phenylalanine included. Just CDR3 DNA is preserved here, 51 bases in frame from base 1. V is cut by 0 bases and J by 6 bases, and the space between the germline ends is 17 bases. This clonotype has only a few counts. This clone's antigen is unknown. No quality values exist for individual bases; no much larger clone is one base distant.

The receptor was derived from a female donor in good health, serving as a healthy control. This chain joins TRBV3-1 to TRBJ2-2; the D element could tentatively be TRBD1 or TRBD2, as 6 bases agree for each. Material: memory CD4+ T cells from blood. The DNA sequence is given as TGTGCCAGCAGCCAAGATCGAGGCAGGGGAGGCGCCGGGGAGCTGTTTTTT. Its translation reads: CASSQDRGRGGAGELFF.